This T cell receptor beta chain comes out of a study of a mutant IDH1 vaccine in newly diagnosed glioma. The V and J ends lost 2 bases and 4 bases respectively, with 9 bases between them. CDR3 length equals 13 residues. Germline-derived CDR1 and CDR2 are SGDLS and YYNGEE. In the case of this clone: Its antigen is still unknown.

The study, taken as a whole, reports: The vaccine induced immune responses, and these occurred in approximately 93% of patients.

As for time point: week 23, last vaccination. Each vaccine dose was 300 ug of mutant IDH1 20-mer peptide, with topical imiquimod. Donors' newly diagnosed IDH1-mutant WHO grade 3 or 4 astrocytomas lacked nuclear ATRX. Sequencing was performed with immunoSEQ multiplex PCR; in TCRdb, only in-frame clones are kept and a portion is missing. This sample has roughly 52,000 clones, with approximately 80% found just once. V and J are TRBV9 and TRBJ1-2; D is unclear. The sample in question was PBMCs, obtained from a glioma patient whose treatment included an IDH1 peptide vaccine. This receptor was obtained from a man aged 40-50 years with glioma. The CDR3 reads CASSVKGSYGYTF. The CDR3 nucleotides are TGTGCCAGCAGCGTTAAGGGCTCCTATGGCTACACCTTC.